This T cell receptor beta chain originates from a study of blood T cells in healthy people across ages. Study-wide results and limits: Per million T cells, TCR beta diversity dropped about linearly as age rose.

Germline CDR1 DFQATT, CDR2 SNEGSKA (reference sequence). The V segment lost 0 bases and the J segment 3 bases; nucleotides outside the gene matches: 8. The CDR3 runs to 15 residues. A remark on this clonotype: The antigen is not known.

Using a J-beta primer mix together with a sample-barcoded 5' primer, a second PCR was run for roughly 6 to 12 cycles. Each TCR beta cDNA got a 12-nucleotide random molecular identifier. TCRdb re-derived calls from the 5' RACE reads in MiXCR, one entry per CDR3 protein. The top ten clones hold about 38% of a sample with 700,000 to 850,000 distinct CDR3 sequences, 40% to 65% of them seen once. Sequenced: blood. This rearrangement joins TRBV20-1 to TRBJ2-7, with TRBD2 matching over 7 bases. The clonotype was recovered from an elderly man in good health. For the CDR3, the DNA is TGCAGTGCTAGAGATCGGGCTAGCGGTCTCTACGAGCAGTACTTC. Residues: CSARDRASGLYEQYF.